This T cell receptor beta chain was recorded in a study of blood T cell repertoires in COVID-19. Trimming pared 3 bases from V and 1 base from J, leaving 7 bases between. CDR1 is SGHRS, CDR2 YFSETQ, per germline. The CDR3 consists of 13 residues. Data came from immunoSEQ multiplex PCR; TCRdb stores just in-frame clones and leaves some out. Among about 55,000 clones, 80% to 95% were seen once, and the ten largest hold approximately 15%. The clonotype originates from a human donor with active COVID-19. The donor label of this sample is uncertain. The sample was peripheral blood. The chain combines TRBV5-1 with TRBJ1-1; D unclear. The CDR3 here is CASSSEGNTEAFF. Here the CDR3 DNA reads TGCGCCAGCAGCTCCGAGGGGAACACTGAAGCTTTCTTT.